This T cell receptor beta chain was obtained from a study of blood T cell repertoires in COVID-19. Study overall: The United States, Italy and Spain supplied acute and convalescent COVID-19 samples. T cells, B-cell-depleted T cells, or PBMCs supplied cDNA or gDNA.

How the authors handled the data: From reference gene primer amplification, estimates of nucleated cell counts were derived. The method was immunoSEQ multiplex PCR; TCRdb's version includes in-frame clones alone and lacks a portion of them. Clonal size and the V and J genes are those of that table, whereas D and trimming came from the DNA. The profile shows about 210,000 clones, roughly 89% of them singletons. The CDR3 totals 17 residues. Germline V CDR1 and CDR2: MNHEY, SMNVEV (reference sequence). V lost 5 bases to trimming and J lost 4 bases; unmatched junction nucleotides: 17. Clinical history reported by participants formed the basis on which cohorts were assigned.

The chain has TRBV27 and TRBJ2-7; TRBD2 matches at 7 bases. The sample taken for sequencing was PBMCs or T cells enriched from blood (not recorded which). The TCR was taken from a man aged 18 to 30 with acute COVID-19. The CDR3 loop reads CASSPLLPGRAYYEQYF. CDR3 DNA sequence: TGTGCCAGCAGTCCCCTCCTCCCGGGGAGGGCCTATTACGAGCAGTACTTC.